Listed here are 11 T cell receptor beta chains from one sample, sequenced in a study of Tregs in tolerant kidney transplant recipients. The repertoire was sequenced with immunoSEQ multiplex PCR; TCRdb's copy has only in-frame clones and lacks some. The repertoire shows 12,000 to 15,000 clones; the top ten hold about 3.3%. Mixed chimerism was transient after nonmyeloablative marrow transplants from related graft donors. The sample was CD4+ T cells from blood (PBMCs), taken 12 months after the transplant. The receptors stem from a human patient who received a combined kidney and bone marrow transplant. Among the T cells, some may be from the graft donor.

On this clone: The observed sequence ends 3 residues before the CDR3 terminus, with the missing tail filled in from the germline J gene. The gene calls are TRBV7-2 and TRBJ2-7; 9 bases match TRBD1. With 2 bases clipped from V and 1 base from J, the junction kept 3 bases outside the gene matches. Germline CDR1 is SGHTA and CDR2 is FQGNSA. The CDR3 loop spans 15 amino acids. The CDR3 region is CASSLWDRASYEQYF. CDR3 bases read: TGTGCCAGCAGCTTATGGGACAGGGCATCCTACGAG.

CDR3 region: CSARGGQGQSGANVLTF. The covered CDR3 bases are TGCAGTGCTAGGGGGGGACAGGGTCAGTCTGGGGCCAACGTC. This chain joins TRBV20-1 and TRBJ2-6; 9 nucleotides line up with TRBD1. The CDR3 end lies 3 residues beyond the end of the read and is filled in from the germline J gene. Germline trimming cut 3 bases from V and 1 base from J; bases unmatched to any gene: 7. Germline V gives CDR1 DFQATT, CDR2 SNEGSKA (reference sequence). The CDR3 covers 17 residues.

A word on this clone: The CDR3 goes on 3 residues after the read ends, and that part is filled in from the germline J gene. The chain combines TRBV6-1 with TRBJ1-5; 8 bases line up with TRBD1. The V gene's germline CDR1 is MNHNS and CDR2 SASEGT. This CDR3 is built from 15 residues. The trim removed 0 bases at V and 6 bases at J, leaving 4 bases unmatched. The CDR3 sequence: CASSEARQGTQPQHF. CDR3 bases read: TGTGCCAGCAGTGAAGCCCGACAGGGGACTCAGCCC.

Incomplete CDR3 DNA: TGCAGTGCTAGAGTTAGGACTAGCGGGCTCACCTACGAG. The encoded protein is CSARVRTSGLTYE. In full, the CDR3 reads CSARVRTSGLTYEQYF. This chain uses TRBV20-1 with TRBJ2-7, with 11 bases lining up with TRBD2. The CDR3 end is not reached by the read, which stops 3 residues before it; the germline J gene fills it in. Germline values: CDR1 DFQATT, CDR2 SNEGSKA (reference sequence). The junction had 7 bases not matched to a gene; V was cut back by 1 base and J by 2 bases. The CDR3 extends over 16 amino acids.

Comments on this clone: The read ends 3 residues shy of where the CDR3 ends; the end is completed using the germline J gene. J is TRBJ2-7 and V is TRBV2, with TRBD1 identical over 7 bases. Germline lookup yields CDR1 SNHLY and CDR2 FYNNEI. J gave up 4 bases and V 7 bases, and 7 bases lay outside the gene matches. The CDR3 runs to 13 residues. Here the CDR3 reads CASIRDRMYEQYF. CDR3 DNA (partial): TGTGCCAGCATCCGGGACAGAATGTACGAG.

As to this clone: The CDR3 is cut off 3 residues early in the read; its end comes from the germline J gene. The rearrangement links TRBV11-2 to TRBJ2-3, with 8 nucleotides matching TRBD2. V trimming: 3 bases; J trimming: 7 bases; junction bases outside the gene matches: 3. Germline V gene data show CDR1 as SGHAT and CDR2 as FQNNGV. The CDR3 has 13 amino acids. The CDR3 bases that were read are TGTGCCAGCAGCTTGGCGGGAGGTTATACG. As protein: CASSLAGGYT. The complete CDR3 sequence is CASSLAGGYTQYF. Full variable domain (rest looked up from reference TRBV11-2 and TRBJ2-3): EAGVAQSPRYKIIEKRQSVAFWCNPISGHATLYWYQQILGQGPKLLIQFQNNGVVDDSQLPKDRFSAERLKGVDSTLKIQPAKLEDSAVYLCASSLAGGYTQYFGPGTRLTVL.

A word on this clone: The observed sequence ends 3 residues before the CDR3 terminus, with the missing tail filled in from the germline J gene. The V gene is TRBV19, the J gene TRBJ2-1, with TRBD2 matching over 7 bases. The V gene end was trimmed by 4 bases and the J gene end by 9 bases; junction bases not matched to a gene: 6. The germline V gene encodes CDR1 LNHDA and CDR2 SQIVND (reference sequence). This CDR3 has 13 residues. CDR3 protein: CASSSGSGGEQFF. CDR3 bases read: TGTGCCAGTAGTAGCGGGAGTGGCGGTGAG.

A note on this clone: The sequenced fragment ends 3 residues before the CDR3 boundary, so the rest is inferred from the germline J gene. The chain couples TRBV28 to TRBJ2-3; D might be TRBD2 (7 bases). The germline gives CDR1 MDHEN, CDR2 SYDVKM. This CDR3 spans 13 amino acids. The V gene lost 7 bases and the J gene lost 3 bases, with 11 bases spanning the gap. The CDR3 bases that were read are TGTGCCAGCACGGGGGGCCTAACAGATACG. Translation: CASTGGLTDT. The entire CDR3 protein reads CASTGGLTDTQYF.

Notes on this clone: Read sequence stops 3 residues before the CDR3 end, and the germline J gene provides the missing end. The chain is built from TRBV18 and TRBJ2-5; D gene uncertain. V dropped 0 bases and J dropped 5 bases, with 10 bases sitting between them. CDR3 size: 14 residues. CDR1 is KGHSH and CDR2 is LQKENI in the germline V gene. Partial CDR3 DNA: TGTGCCAGCTCACCACCGGGCAGTTCCGAGACC. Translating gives CASSPPGSSET. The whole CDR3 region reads CASSPPGSSETQYF.

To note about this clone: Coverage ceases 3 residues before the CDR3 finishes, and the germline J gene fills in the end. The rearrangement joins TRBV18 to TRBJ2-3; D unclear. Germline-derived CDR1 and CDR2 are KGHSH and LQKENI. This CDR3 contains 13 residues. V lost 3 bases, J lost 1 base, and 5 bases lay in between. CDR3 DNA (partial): TGTGCCAGCTCACCTGCAGGCACAGATACG. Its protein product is CASSPAGTDT. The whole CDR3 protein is CASSPAGTDTQYF.

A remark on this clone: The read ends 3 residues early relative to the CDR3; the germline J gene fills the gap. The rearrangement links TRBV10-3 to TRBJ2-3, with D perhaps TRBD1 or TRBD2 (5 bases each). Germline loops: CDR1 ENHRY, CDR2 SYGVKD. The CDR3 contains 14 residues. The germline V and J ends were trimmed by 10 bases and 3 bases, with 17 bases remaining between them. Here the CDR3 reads CATSGPGRTDTQYF. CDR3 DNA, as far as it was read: TGTGCCACATCAGGGCCGGGAAGAACAGATACG.